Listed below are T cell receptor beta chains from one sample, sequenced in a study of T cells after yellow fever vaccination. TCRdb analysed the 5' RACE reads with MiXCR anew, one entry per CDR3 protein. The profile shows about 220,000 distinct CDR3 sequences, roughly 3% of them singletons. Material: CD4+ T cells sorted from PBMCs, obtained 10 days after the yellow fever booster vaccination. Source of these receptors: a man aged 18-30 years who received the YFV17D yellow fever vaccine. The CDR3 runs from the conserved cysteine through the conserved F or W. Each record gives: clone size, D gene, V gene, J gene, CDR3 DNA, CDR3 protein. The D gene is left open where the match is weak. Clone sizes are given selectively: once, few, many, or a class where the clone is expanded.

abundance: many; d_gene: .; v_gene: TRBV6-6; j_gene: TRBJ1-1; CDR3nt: TGTGCCAGCAGTTCCCGGACAGACGGTGAAGCTTTCTTT; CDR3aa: CASSSRTDGEAFF
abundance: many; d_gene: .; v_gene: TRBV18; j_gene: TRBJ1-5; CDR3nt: TGTGCCAGCCGTTCGGACGGGAATCAGCCCCAGCATTTT; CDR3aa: CASRSDGNQPQHF
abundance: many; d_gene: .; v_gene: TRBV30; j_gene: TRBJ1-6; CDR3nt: TGTGCCTGGAGTGAGGGTTTAGAATCACCCCTCCACTTT; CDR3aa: CAWSEGLESPLHF
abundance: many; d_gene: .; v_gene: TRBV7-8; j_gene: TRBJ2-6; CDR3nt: TGTGCCAGCAGCGCTACCGGGGGAGCTGGGGCCAACGTCCTGACTTTC; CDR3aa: CASSATGGAGANVLTF
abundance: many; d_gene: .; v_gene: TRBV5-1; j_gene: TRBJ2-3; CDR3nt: TGCGCCAGCAGCTCCCGGGACCCGAGGGCAGATACGCAGTATTTT; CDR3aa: CASSSRDPRADTQYF
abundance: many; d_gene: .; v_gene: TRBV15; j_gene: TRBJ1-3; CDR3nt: TGTGCCACCAGCAGAGATCGGCAGAGTAGCATATATTTT; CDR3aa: CATSRDRQSSIYF
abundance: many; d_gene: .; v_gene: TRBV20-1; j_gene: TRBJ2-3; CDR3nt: TGCAGTGCTAATCGCGGGACAGATACGCAGTATTTT; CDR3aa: CSANRGTDTQYF
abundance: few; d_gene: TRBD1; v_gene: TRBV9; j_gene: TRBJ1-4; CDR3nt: TGTGCCAGCAGCGCACGACAGGGTATGAGAGAAAAACTGTTTTTT; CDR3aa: CASSARQGMREKLFF
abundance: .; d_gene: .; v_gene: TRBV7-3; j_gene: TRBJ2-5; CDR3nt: TGTGCCAGCAGCTCCCGGTTTGGCGAGACCCAGTACTTC; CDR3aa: CASSSRFGETQYF
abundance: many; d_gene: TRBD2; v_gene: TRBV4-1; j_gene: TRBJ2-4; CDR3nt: TGCGCCAGCAGCCTCCCTACCGGGACTAAGGGAGAGAGGTATCAGTACTTC; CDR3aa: CASSLPTGTKGERYQYF
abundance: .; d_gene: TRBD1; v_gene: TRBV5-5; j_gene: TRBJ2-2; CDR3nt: TGTGCCAGCAGCTACACGGGACAGGGCACCGGGGAGCTGTTTTTT; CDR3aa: CASSYTGQGTGELFF
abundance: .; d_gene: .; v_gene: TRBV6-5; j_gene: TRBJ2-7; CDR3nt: TGTGCCAGCAGTCGAAGACCGGGGGGCGCATACGAGCAGTACTTC; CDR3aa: CASSRRPGGAYEQYF
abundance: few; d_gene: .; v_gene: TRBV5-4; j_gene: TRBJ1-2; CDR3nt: TGTGCCAGCAGCTTGGAGCGGGGGGCAGGGACAAGCTACACCTTC; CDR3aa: CASSLERGAGTSYTF
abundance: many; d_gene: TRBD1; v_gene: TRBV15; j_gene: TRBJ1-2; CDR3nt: TGTGCCACCAGCAGAAAAATAGACAGGGGCAATGGTGGCTACACCTTC; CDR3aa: CATSRKIDRGNGGYTF
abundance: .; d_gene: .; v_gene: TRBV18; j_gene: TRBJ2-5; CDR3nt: TGTGCCAGCCACTCACCAAATACAGAGACCCAGTACTTC; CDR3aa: CASHSPNTETQYF
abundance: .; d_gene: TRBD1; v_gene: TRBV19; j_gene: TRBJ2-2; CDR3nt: TGTGCCAGTTCCGGGACAGCGAACACCGGGGAGCTGTTTTTT; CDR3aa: CASSGTANTGELFF
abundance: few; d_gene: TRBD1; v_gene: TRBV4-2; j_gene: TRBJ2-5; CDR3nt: TGTGCCAGCAGCCAAGGGACAGGGCCGACTGGGACCCAGTACTTC; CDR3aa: CASSQGTGPTGTQYF
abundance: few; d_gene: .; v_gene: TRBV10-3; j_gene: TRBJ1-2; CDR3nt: TGTGCCTCGGAGTCAGGGTCTTACGGCTACACCTTC; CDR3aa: CASESGSYGYTF
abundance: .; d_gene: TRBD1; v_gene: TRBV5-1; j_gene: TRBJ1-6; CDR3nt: TGCGCCAGCAGCTGGGGGCAGGGGGCAAGGAATTCACCCCTCCACTTT; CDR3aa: CASSWGQGARNSPLHF
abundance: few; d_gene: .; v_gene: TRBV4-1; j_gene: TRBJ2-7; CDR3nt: TGCGCCAGCAGCCAAGCGGTTCTCGGGCCCTACGAGCAGTACTTC; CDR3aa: CASSQAVLGPYEQYF
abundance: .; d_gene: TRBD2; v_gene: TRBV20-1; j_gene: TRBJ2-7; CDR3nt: TGCAGTGCTTCTGAACGCCCGCAGGGAGGGTACGAGCAGTACTTC; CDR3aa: CSASERPQGGYEQYF
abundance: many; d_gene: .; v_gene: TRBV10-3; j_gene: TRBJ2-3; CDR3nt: TGTGCCATCAGCGGCTATTACAGCCCTTATACGCAGTATTTT; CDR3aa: CAISGYYSPYTQYF
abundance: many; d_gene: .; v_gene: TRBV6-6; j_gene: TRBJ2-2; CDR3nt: TGTGCCAGCAAGGACAGCGGGGCGAACACCGGGGAGCTGTTTTTT; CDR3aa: CASKDSGANTGELFF
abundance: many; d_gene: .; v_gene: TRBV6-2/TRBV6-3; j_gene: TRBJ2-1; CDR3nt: TGTGCCAGCAGTTACCAGAATGAGCAGTTCTTC; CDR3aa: CASSYQNEQFF
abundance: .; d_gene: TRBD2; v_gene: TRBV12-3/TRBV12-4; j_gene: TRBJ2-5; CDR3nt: TGTGCCAGCAGCTCTAGCGGGGGACAAGAGACCCAGTACTTC; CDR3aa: CASSSSGGQETQYF
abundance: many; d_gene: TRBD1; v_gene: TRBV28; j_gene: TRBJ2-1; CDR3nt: TGTGCCAGCAGAGCACCGGGACAGGGGTTATACGAGAGCTCCTACAATGAGCAGTTCTTC; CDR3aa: CASRAPGQGLYESSYNEQFF
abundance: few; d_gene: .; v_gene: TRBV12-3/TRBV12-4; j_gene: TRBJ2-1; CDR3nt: TGTGCCAGCACCCTCGGGCAGGGAGTAGATGAGCAGTTCTTC; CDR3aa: CASTLGQGVDEQFF
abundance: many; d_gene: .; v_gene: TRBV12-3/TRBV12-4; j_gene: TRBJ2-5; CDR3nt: TGTGCCAGCAGTAGAACAGGGTTCGCCGAGGAGACCCAGTACTTC; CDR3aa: CASSRTGFAEETQYF
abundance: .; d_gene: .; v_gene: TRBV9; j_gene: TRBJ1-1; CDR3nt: TGTGCCAGCAGCGTGATCAGCAATAGGAACACTGAAGCTTTCTTT; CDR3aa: CASSVISNRNTEAFF
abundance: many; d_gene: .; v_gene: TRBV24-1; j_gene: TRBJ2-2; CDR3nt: TGTGCCACCAGCGGACAGGGAGGGACCGGGGAGCTGTTTTTT; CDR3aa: CATSGQGGTGELFF